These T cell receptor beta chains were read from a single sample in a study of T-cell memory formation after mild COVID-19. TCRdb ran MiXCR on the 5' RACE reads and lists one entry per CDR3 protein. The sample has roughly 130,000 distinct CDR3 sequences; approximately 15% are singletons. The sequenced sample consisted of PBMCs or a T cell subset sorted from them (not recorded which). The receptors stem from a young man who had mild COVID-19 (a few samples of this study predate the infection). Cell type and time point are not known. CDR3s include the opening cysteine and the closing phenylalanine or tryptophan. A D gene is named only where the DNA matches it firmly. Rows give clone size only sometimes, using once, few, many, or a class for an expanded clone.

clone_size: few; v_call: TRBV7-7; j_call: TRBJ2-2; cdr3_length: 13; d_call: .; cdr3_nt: TGTGCTAGCAGCGCCTCGTGGACCGGGGAGCTGTTTTTT; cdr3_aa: CASSASWTGELFF
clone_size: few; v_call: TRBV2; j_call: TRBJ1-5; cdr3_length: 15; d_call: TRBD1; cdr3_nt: TGTGCCAGCAGTGAAGGACAGGGGGCAGGTCAGCCCCAGCATTTT; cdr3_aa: CASSEGQGAGQPQHF
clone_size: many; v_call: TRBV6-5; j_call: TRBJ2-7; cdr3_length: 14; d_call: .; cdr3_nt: TGTGCCAGCAGTATGGGGCGTCTCCCCTACGATCAGTACTTC; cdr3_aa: CASSMGRLPYDQYF
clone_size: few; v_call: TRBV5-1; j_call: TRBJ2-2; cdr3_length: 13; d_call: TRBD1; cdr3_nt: TGCGCCACGGGGACAGGGAACACCGGGGAGCTGTTTTTT; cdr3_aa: CATGTGNTGELFF
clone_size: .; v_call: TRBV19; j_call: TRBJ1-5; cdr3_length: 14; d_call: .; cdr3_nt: TGTGCCAGTAACCTAAGGGGACGCAATCAGCCCCAGCATTTT; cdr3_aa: CASNLRGRNQPQHF
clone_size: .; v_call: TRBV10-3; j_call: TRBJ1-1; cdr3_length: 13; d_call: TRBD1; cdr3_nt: TGTGCCACTGGACAGGAACTGGTCACTGAAGCTTTCTTT; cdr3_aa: CATGQELVTEAFF
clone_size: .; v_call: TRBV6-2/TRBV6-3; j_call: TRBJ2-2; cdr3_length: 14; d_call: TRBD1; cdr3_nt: TGTGCCAGCCGCCGGGACAGGACCACCGGGGAGCTGTTTTTT; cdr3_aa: CASRRDRTTGELFF
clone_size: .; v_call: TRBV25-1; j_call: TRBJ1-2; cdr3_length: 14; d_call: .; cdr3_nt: TGTGCCAGCAGTGAGGGGGTTTCCTACTATGGCTACACCTTC; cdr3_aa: CASSEGVSYYGYTF
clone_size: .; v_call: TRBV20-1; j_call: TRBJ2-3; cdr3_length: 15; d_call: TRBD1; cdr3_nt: TGCAGTGCTAGAAGGGGACAGGAGGGCACAGATACGCAGTATTTT; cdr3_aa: CSARRGQEGTDTQYF
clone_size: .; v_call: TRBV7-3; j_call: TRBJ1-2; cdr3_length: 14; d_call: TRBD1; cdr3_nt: TGTGCCAGCAGCACAACACAGGGGAACTATGGCTACACCTTC; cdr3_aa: CASSTTQGNYGYTF
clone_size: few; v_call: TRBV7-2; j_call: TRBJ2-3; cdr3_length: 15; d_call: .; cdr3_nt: TGTGCCAGCAGCTCGGTGGGGATCGGAACAGATACGCAGTATTTT; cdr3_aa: CASSSVGIGTDTQYF
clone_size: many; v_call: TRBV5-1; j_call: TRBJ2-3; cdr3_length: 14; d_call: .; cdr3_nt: TGCGCCAGCACCGGACAGGGAGGGGCAGATACGCAGTATTTT; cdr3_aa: CASTGQGGADTQYF
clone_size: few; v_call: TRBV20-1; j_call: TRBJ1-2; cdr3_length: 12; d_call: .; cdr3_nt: TGCAGTGCTAGGACACAGGTGGTTGGCTACACCTTC; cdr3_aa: CSARTQVVGYTF
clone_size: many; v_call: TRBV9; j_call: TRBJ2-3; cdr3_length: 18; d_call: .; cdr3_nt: TGTGCCAGCAGCGCGACCCACAGCCTCCCCCCTAGCACAGATACGCAGTATTTT; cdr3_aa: CASSATHSLPPSTDTQYF
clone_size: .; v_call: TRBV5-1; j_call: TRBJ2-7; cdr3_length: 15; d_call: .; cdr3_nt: TGCGCCAGCAGCTTGGGAAGGGCCCTAACCTACGAGCAGTACTTC; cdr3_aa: CASSLGRALTYEQYF
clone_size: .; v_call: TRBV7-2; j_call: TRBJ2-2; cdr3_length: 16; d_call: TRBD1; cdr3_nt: TGTGCCAGCAGCCGACGGGACAGAGCGAACACCGGGGAGCTGTTTTTT; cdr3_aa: CASSRRDRANTGELFF
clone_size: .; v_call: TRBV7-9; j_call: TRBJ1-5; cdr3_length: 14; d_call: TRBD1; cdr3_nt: TGTGCCAGCAGCTGGGACAGGGGAGGTCAGCCCCAGCATTTT; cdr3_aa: CASSWDRGGQPQHF
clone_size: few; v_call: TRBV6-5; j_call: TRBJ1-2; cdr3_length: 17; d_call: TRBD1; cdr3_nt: TGTGCCAGCAGACCGCCGGGACAGGGGGCCACGGGCTATGGCTACACCTTC; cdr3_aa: CASRPPGQGATGYGYTF
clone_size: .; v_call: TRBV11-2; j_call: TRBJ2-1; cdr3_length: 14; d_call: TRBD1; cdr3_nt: TGTGCCAGCAGCTCTAGGACAGGGTTCGATGAGCAGTTCTTC; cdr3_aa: CASSSRTGFDEQFF
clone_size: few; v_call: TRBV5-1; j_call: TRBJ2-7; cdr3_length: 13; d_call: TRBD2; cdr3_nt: TGCGCCAGCAAACCTAGCGGGGCGTCCGAGCAGTACTTC; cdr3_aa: CASKPSGASEQYF
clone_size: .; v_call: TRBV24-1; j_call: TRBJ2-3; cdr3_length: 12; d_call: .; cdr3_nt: TGTGCCACCAGTGATTTTTCTGATACGCAGTATTTT; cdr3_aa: CATSDFSDTQYF
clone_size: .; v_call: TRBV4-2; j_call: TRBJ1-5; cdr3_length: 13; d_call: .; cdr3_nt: TGTGCCAGACGTCCGGGACCGGGTCAGCCCCAGCATTTT; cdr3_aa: CARRPGPGQPQHF
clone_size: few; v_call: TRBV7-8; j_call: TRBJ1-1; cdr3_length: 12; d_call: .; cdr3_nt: TGTGCCAGCAGCTTAGGCCGCACTGAAGCTTTCTTT; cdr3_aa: CASSLGRTEAFF
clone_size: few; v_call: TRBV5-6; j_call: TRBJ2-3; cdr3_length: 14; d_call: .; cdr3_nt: TGTGCCAGCAGCTTGGATGCGAACACAGATACGCAGTATTTT; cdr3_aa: CASSLDANTDTQYF
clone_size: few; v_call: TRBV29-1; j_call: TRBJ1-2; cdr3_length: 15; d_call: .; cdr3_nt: TGCAGCGTTGAACCCTCTCTGGACGGGCGCGGTGGCTACACCTTC; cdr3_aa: CSVEPSLDGRGGYTF
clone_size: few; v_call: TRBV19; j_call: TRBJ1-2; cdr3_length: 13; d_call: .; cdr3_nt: TGTGCCAGTAGTATAAGCCGGGACTATGGCTACACCTTC; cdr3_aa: CASSISRDYGYTF
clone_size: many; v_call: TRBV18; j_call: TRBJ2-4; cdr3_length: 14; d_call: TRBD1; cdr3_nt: TGTGCCAGCTCAACGGGACAGGGAAAAAACATTCAGTACTTC; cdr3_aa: CASSTGQGKNIQYF
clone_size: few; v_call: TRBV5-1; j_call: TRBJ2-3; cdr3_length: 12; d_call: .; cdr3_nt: TGCGCCAGGGGTCGGGGCACAGATACGCAGTATTTT; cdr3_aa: CARGRGTDTQYF
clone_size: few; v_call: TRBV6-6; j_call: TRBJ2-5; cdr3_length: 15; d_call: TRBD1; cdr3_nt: TGTGCCAGCAGGCGACAGGGGCTCAGCCAAGAGACCCAGTACTTC; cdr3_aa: CASRRQGLSQETQYF
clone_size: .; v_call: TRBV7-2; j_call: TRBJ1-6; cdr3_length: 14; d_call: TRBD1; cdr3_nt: TGTGCCAGCAGCTTAAACAGGGGAGGTTCACCCCTCCACTTT; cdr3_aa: CASSLNRGGSPLHF
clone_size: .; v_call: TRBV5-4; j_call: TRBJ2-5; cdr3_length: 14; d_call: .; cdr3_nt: TGTGCCAGCAGCTCTAGGACAGAGCAAGAGACCCAGTACTTC; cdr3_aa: CASSSRTEQETQYF
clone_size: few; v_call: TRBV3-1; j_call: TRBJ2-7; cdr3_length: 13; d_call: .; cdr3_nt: TGTGCCAGCAGCCAAGCCTCCGCGAACGAGCAGTACTTC; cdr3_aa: CASSQASANEQYF
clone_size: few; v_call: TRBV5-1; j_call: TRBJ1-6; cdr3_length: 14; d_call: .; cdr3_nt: TGCGCCAGCAGCTCCCAGGGAAGGGAATCACCCCTCCACTTT; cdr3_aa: CASSSQGRESPLHF